These T cell receptor beta chains were read from a single sample in a study of post-analysis software for immune sequencing data. TCRdb called the PCR reads again in MiXCR, with one record for every CDR3 protein. The data contain 820,000 or so distinct CDR3 sequences, approximately 53% of them seen just once; the ten biggest clones take up about 4.8%. The sequenced sample was blood. Receptors originate from a girl between 5 and 17 years old with multiple sclerosis. Both conserved end residues are part of each CDR3. Fields, in order: V gene, D gene, J gene, CDR3 length, clone size, CDR3 protein, CDR3 DNA. A D gene is named only where the DNA matches it firmly. For some rows the clone size is stated as once, few or many, or as a class when expanded; others skip it.

TRBV12-3/TRBV12-4,TRBD1,TRBJ1-1,14,-,CASSFTGGQTEAFF,TGTGCCAGCAGTTTCACAGGGGGACAAACTGAAGCTTTCTTT
TRBV5-1,-,TRBJ2-6,15,many,CASSDDRSGANVLTF,TGCGCCAGCAGCGATGACCGGTCTGGGGCCAACGTCCTGACTTTC
TRBV6-6,TRBD2,TRBJ2-7,13,-,CASSTWEGNEQYF,TGTGCCAGCAGCACATGGGAGGGGAATGAGCAGTACTTC
TRBV7-9,-,TRBJ2-3,14,-,CASSSGAVTDTQYF,TGTGCCAGCAGCTCTGGGGCAGTCACAGATACGCAGTATTTT
TRBV6-6,TRBD1,TRBJ2-7,16,-,CASSYPPGQWYYEQYF,TGTGCCAGCAGTTACCCCCCGGGACAGTGGTACTACGAGCAGTACTTC
TRBV10-1,TRBD1,TRBJ1-1,15,-,CASSEGGTDPTEAFF,TGCGCCAGCAGTGAGGGAGGGACAGACCCCACTGAAGCTTTCTTT
TRBV29-1,-,TRBJ2-7,14,few,CSVVRAGSSYEQYF,TGCAGCGTTGTTCGGGCAGGGAGCTCCTACGAGCAGTACTTC
TRBV20-1,TRBD2,TRBJ2-2,15,-,CSAREAGEGTGELFF,TGCAGTGCCAGAGAAGCGGGAGAAGGAACCGGGGAGCTGTTTTTT
TRBV10-3,TRBD1,TRBJ2-1,14,-,CAISEKVQGDEQFF,TGTGCCATCAGTGAGAAAGTCCAGGGGGATGAGCAGTTCTTC
TRBV14,-,TRBJ1-2,13,few,CASSQQGNYGYTF,TGTGCCAGCAGCCAACAGGGGAACTATGGCTACACCTTC
TRBV4-2,TRBD2,TRBJ2-1,14,-,CASSPRTSDNEQFF,TGTGCCAGCAGCCCGCGGACTAGTGACAATGAGCAGTTCTTC
TRBV7-6,-,TRBJ2-1,12,few,CASSSGWDEQFF,TGTGCCAGCAGCTCGGGGTGGGATGAGCAGTTCTTC
TRBV29-1,TRBD2,TRBJ2-1,13,-,CSVPRLAGGEQFF,TGCAGCGTCCCTAGATTAGCGGGAGGTGAGCAGTTCTTC
TRBV27,TRBD1,TRBJ2-1,14,-,CASSPFARGNEQFF,TGTGCCAGCAGTCCTTTTGCCAGGGGGAATGAGCAGTTCTTC
TRBV20-1,TRBD2,TRBJ2-7,14,-,CSARAAAGGLEQYF,TGCAGTGCTAGAGCAGCTGCGGGAGGGCTTGAACAGTACTTC
TRBV6-5,TRBD1,TRBJ2-1,15,-,CASTLDRSSYNEQFF,TGTGCCAGCACTTTGGACAGGAGTTCCTACAATGAGCAGTTCTTC
TRBV12-3/TRBV12-4,TRBD1,TRBJ1-2,14,-,CASSTGQAGYGCTF,TGTGCCAGCAGTACCGGACAGGCCGGCTATGGCTGCACCTTC
TRBV10-3,-,TRBJ2-7,15,-,CAISERLWQVNEQYF,TGTGCCATCAGTGAGAGGTTATGGCAGGTCAACGAGCAGTACTTC
TRBV29-1,-,TRBJ1-1,14,once,CSVGVGVRDTEAFF,TGCAGCGTTGGTGTAGGGGTTAGGGACACTGAAGCTTTCTTT
TRBV4-2,-,TRBJ2-7,15,-,CASSQEGTEPYEQYF,TGTGCCAGCAGCCAAGAGGGGACGGAACCCTACGAGCAGTACTTC
TRBV20-1,-,TRBJ2-1,14,-,CSAVRGTTYNEQFF,TGCAGTGCTGTTCGCGGGACAACTTACAATGAGCAGTTCTTC
TRBV5-1,-,TRBJ2-7,14,-,CASSLESGPYEQYF,TGCGCCAGCAGCTTGGAGTCGGGACCCTACGAGCAGTACTTC